The T cell receptor (beta chain) under discussion was sequenced for a study of blood T cell repertoires in COVID-19. Study details: Donors in the United States, Italy and Spain gave samples during acute or convalescent COVID-19.

This clone was seen more than once but under ten times. V was pared by 5 bases and J by 0 bases, with 16 bases between. Germline V gene sequence: CDR1 SGHAT, CDR2 FQNNGV. CDR3 length equals 16 residues. Original methodology: The authors estimated nucleated cell counts from reference gene primer amplification. Produced via immunoSEQ multiplex PCR; TCRdb's table is partial and in-frame only. The D gene and trimming were derived from the DNA, and the V and J assignments and clone size from that table. Seen here are 250,000 to 350,000 clones, more than 75% observed once, and the top ten hold 2% to 2.5%. Material: PBMCs or T cells enriched from blood (not recorded which). This receptor was taken from a woman aged 60 to 75 in a cohort exposed to, infected with or recovered from COVID-19 (not recorded which). The chain is built from TRBV11-2 and TRBJ1-2, with D perhaps TRBD1 (5 bases). Here the CDR3 DNA reads TGTGCCAGCAGCCCCCTTCGGGGGAGATCTAACTATGGCTACACCTTC. Translating gives CASSPLRGRSNYGYTF.